Detailed here is one T cell receptor beta chain. Its antigen is unknown. This sample is drawn from a study of shared clonotypes between healthy human individuals. The germline CDR1 and CDR2 sequences are MDHEN and SYDVKM. The ends lost 3 bases at V and 2 bases at J; junction bases unmatched: 4. The CDR3 extends over 15 amino acids. The study's findings and limits: Non-shared clonotypes displayed generation probabilities falling below those of clonotypes present in all four donors. Approximately 4.9% of naive CD4 clonotypes were shared across a few donors.

Splitting the CD4+ cells yielded a CD45RA+ naive subset and a CD45RA-negative memory subset. At a deep level, the assay was run. The table came from immunoSEQ multiplex PCR; TCRdb's copy has only in-frame clones and leaves some out. The top ten clones hold more than 0.55% of a sample with about 1.1 million clones, approximately 80% of them seen once. The rearrangement uses TRBV28 and TRBJ2-1, with 7 bases that match TRBD2. The source is a young man in good health. Some clones in this sample may be carry-over from other donors' samples. The sample comprised memory CD4+ T cells from PBMCs. Specified subset: CD45RA-negative fraction. CDR3 in DNA: TGTGCCAGCAGTTTCCCTAGCGGAGCCTACAATGAGCAGTTCTTC. Amino acid sequence: CASSFPSGAYNEQFF.